Presented here are 30 T cell receptor beta chains from one specimen sequenced in a study of shared T cell receptors in the human thymus. Sequenced by immunoSEQ multiplex PCR; TCRdb stores in-frame clones only, minus some. The sample includes more than 550,000 clones, 87% seen only once; the top ten take roughly 0.0086%. The same specimen was also included in a second study, on human thymus T cells.

The specimen was thymocytes. Receptors were obtained from a boy less than two years old with a congenital heart defect.

This clone was seen only once. The conserved final phenylalanine or tryptophan is absent from the CDR3, which likely points to a read error. The CDR3 DNA follows: TGTGCCAGCGGAACAGGGCGTCGCAATCAGCCCCAGCATCTT. Its translation: CASGTGRRNQPQHL. The chain uses TRBV6-5 and TRBJ1-5, with TRBD1 as a possible D gene (6 bases). With 8 bases removed from V and 2 bases from J, the gap between germline ends came to 13 bases. This CDR3 region has 14 residues. Germline V CDR1 and CDR2: MNHEY, SVGAGI.

The rearrangement links TRBV28 to TRBJ1-4, with a tentative D call TRBD1 (6 bases). CDR3 length: 16 residues. The germline V gene has CDR1 MDHEN and CDR2 SYDVKM. Trimming pared 6 bases from V and 0 bases from J, leaving 14 bases between. The CDR3 DNA reads as TGTGCCAGCAGATTGGACAGTAAATCAACTAATGAAAAACTGTTTTTT. Its translation: CASRLDSKSTNEKLFF.

This rearrangement joins TRBV29-1 to TRBJ1-2; no clear D. The length of the CDR3 is 11 residues. The V gene's germline CDR1 is SQVTM and CDR2 ANQGSEA. V was pared by 3 bases and J by 1 base, with 3 bases between. The CDR3 region is CSVDLNYGYTF. CDR3 in DNA: TGCAGCGTTGATCTTAACTATGGCTACACCTTC. Complete variable domain (other parts from reference TRBV29-1 and TRBJ1-2): SAVISQKPSRDICQRGTSLTIQCQVDSQVTMMFWYRQQPGQSLTLIATANQGSEATYESGFVIDKFPISRPNLTFSTLTVSNMSPEDSSIYLCSVDLNYGYTFGSGTRLTVV.

The chain joins TRBV10-1 to TRBJ2-1; D unresolved. This CDR3 has 14 amino acids. V lost 4 bases, J lost 2 bases, and 9 bases lay in between. Germline CDR1 WNHNN, CDR2 SYGVQD (reference sequence). The CDR3 reads CASSAAEPYNEQFF. CDR3 DNA sequence: TGCGCCAGCAGTGCGGCGGAACCCTACAATGAGCAGTTCTTC.

The J gene is TRBJ2-3, the V gene TRBV29-1; 12 bases match TRBD2. The CDR3 covers 14 residues. V shed 8 bases, J shed 1 base, and the junction held 4 bases outside the gene matches. Germline V gene sequence: CDR1 SQVTM, CDR2 ANQGSEA. The CDR3 DNA reads TGCAGCCTTAGGACTAGCGGGGGCACAGATACGCAGTATTTT. This translates into CSLRTSGGTDTQYF.

The rearrangement uses TRBV6-5 and TRBJ2-7, with D possibly matching TRBD1 (6 bases). Germline V gene data show CDR1 as MNHEY and CDR2 as SVGAGI. V lost 3 bases to trimming and J lost 5 bases, with 14 bases between them. The CDR3 has 14 amino acids. CDR3 loop: CASSYYQGTNEQYF. The DNA for the CDR3 is TGTGCCAGCAGTTATTATCAGGGGACCAACGAGCAGTACTTC.

This clone was detected only once. The chain links TRBV28 to TRBJ2-7; possible D gene TRBD1, 5 bases. CDR1 and CDR2 from the germline V gene are MDHEN and SYDVKM. V was pared by 5 bases and J by 7 bases, with 15 bases between. The CDR3 contains 13 residues. The CDR3 reads CASSEGADGEQYF. The CDR3 bases are TGTGCCAGCAGTGAAGGGGCCGACGGGGAGCAGTACTTC.

The chain carries TRBV5-6 and TRBJ2-3, with TRBD1 identical over 9 bases. The CDR3 has 16 amino acids. The trim removed 4 bases at V and 3 bases at J, leaving 9 bases unmatched. Germline values: CDR1 SGHDT, CDR2 YYEEEE. This CDR3 is CASSRTGVRRTDTQYF. The CDR3 nucleotides are TGTGCCAGCAGCCGGACAGGGGTTAGGAGAACAGATACGCAGTATTTT.

This clone has only one observation. This chain connects TRBV30 to TRBJ2-3; D is possibly TRBD1 (6 bases). V was cut by 7 bases and J by 3 bases, with 20 bases left in between. The germline gives CDR1 GTSNPN, CDR2 SVGIG (reference sequence). The CDR3 extends over 15 amino acids. The CDR3 DNA follows: TGTGCCTCTCGACCGGACAGAAAACGTACAGATACGCAGTATTTT. Its translation is CASRPDRKRTDTQYF.

This clone came up once. This rearrangement joins TRBV13 to TRBJ1-2; 7 bases are a match to TRBD1. The ends lost 5 bases at V and 0 bases at J; junction bases unmatched: 12. There are 17 residues in the CDR3. Germline V gives CDR1 PRHDT, CDR2 FYEKMQ (reference sequence). CDR3 sequence reads: CASSTRARDSTNYGYTF. The CDR3 DNA reads TGTGCCAGCAGCACACGCGCACGGGACAGCACTAACTATGGCTACACCTTC.

The chain joins TRBV2 to TRBJ1-2; 7 bases map to TRBD1. This CDR3 comprises 13 residues. J lost 7 bases, V lost 6 bases, and 8 bases had no gene match. The V gene's germline CDR1 is SNHLY and CDR2 FYNNEI. CDR3 nucleotide sequence: TGTGCCAGCAGACGGACAGGCCTACTTGGCTACACCTTC. Translation: CASRRTGLLGYTF. The full variable domain, with the rest looked up from reference TRBV2 and TRBJ1-2, is EPEVTQTPSHQVTQMGQEVILRCVPISNHLYFYWYRQILGQKVEFLVSFYNNEISEKSEIFDDQFSVERPDGSNFTLKIRSTKLEDSAMYFCASRRTGLLGYTFGSGTRLTVV.

The rearrangement uses TRBV2 and TRBJ1-5; D is unresolved. The germline gives CDR1 SNHLY, CDR2 FYNNEI. Trimming pared 3 bases from V and 2 bases from J, leaving 14 bases between. The CDR3 sequence is 16 residues long. CDR3 residues: CASSDRREIRNQPQHF. In DNA, the CDR3 is TGTGCCAGCAGTGATAGACGGGAAATCCGCAATCAGCCCCAGCATTTT. Based on the CDR3 plus reference TRBV2 and TRBJ1-5, the full variable domain is EPEVTQTPSHQVTQMGQEVILRCVPISNHLYFYWYRQILGQKVEFLVSFYNNEISEKSEIFDDQFSVERPDGSNFTLKIRSTKLEDSAMYFCASSDRREIRNQPQHFGDGTRLSIL.

This chain connects TRBV7-2 to TRBJ1-6, with D possibly matching TRBD1 (6 bases). CDR1 SGHTA and CDR2 FQGNSA come from the germline V gene. The CDR3 has 16 amino acids. The V end was cut by 2 bases, the J end by 9 bases, with 17 bases between. In DNA form, the CDR3 reads TGTGCCAGCAGCTTAACGCCAGGGGCTATGGGTTCACCCCTCCACTTT. It codes for CASSLTPGAMGSPLHF.

The chain carries TRBV19 and TRBJ2-7; maybe TRBD1 (6 bases). CDR1 is LNHDA and CDR2 is SQIVND in the germline V gene (reference sequence). Trimming cost V 5 bases and J 1 base, with 12 bases left between them. This CDR3 region has 14 residues. The CDR3: CASSPRDKSYEQYF. The CDR3 region has the DNA TGTGCCAGTAGTCCCCGGGACAAGTCCTACGAGCAGTACTTC.

The chain joins TRBV28 to TRBJ2-1; 9 bases are a match to TRBD2. The germline V gene has CDR1 MDHEN and CDR2 SYDVKM. This CDR3 spans 14 amino acids. V lost 8 bases and J lost 6; bases outside the gene matches: 8. Here the CDR3 reads CASAGGPFINEQFF. The DNA of the CDR3 is TGTGCCAGCGCGGGGGGGCCATTTATCAATGAGCAGTTCTTC.

The rearrangement uses TRBV6-1 and TRBJ2-5; D gene unclear. The length of the CDR3 is 13 residues. Trimming took off 6 bases at V and 1 base at J, with 9 bases between the two ends. Germline assignment: CDR1 MNHNS and CDR2 SASEGT. CDR3 sequence reads: CASSRGLQETQYF. CDR3 DNA: TGTGCCAGCAGCAGAGGTCTCCAAGAGACCCAGTACTTC.

V gene TRBV7-9 combines with J gene TRBJ1-2; perhaps TRBD1 as D (6 bases). The CDR3 contains 18 residues. Germline CDR1 is SEHNR and CDR2 is FQNEAQ (reference sequence). Trimming pared 5 bases from V and 0 bases from J, leaving 22 bases between. The CDR3 region has the DNA TGTGCCAGCAGCACTAATGGACAGCGCTCTAGAGCTAACTATGGCTACACCTTC. Translated, it gives CASSTNGQRSRANYGYTF.

In its sample, this clone was seen once. The genes are TRBV23-1 and TRBJ2-1, with D possibly being TRBD2 (6 bases). TRBV23-1 counts as an open reading frame of uncertain function. This CDR3 has 19 residues. V shed 1 base and J shed 2 bases, with 21 bases lying between them. The CDR3 here is CASSQLILLGGIPYNEQFF. The CDR3 DNA follows: TGCGCCAGCAGTCAATTAATACTTCTGGGCGGGATCCCCTACAATGAGCAGTTCTTC.

The rearrangement links TRBV28 to TRBJ2-4, with D unclear. This CDR3 comprises 14 residues. V dropped 5 bases and J dropped 0 bases, with 8 bases sitting between them. The V gene's germline CDR1 is MDHEN and CDR2 SYDVKM. The CDR3 protein is CASSVPLAKNIQYF. The DNA for the CDR3 is TGTGCCAGCAGTGTCCCTCTAGCCAAAAACATTCAGTACTTC.

V usage is TRBV9 and J usage is TRBJ2-1, with TRBD2 matching over 15 bases. The CDR3 has 23 amino acids. Unmatched junction bases numbered 18, after V lost 0 bases and J lost 2 bases. Germline V gene data show CDR1 as SGDLS and CDR2 as YYNGEE. The CDR3 here is CASSVVDNPGLAGGVGAYNEQFF. CDR3 in DNA: TGTGCCAGCAGCGTAGTAGACAATCCGGGACTAGCGGGAGGAGTAGGCGCCTACAATGAGCAGTTCTTC.

A few counts support this clone. The chain has TRBV4-3 and TRBJ2-1; a possible D gene is TRBD2 (6 bases). The germline V gene encodes CDR1 LGHNA and CDR2 YSLEER. There are 15 residues in the CDR3. The ends were cut back, 1 base at V and 9 bases at J, with 16 bases in the middle. The CDR3 DNA sequence: TGCGCCAGCAGCCAAGGAGACCGGGACTCTGGTGAGCAGTTCTTC. It codes for CASSQGDRDSGEQFF.

This clone has only a few counts. The rearrangement uses TRBV5-1 and TRBJ1-6; D may be TRBD1 (5 bases). In germline, CDR1 is SGHRS, CDR2 YFSETQ. V lost 1 base and J lost 8, with 13 bases in between. There are 15 residues in the CDR3. The CDR3 sequence is CASSLRGQGHSPLHF. CDR3 DNA sequence: TGCGCCAGCAGCTTGCGAGGCCAGGGCCATTCACCCCTCCACTTT. The whole variable domain, remainder taken from reference TRBV5-1 and TRBJ1-6, is KAGVTQTPRYLIKTRGQQVTLSCSPISGHRSVSWYQQTPGQGLQFLFEYFSETQRNKGNFPGRFSGRQFSNSRSEMNVSTLELGDSALYLCASSLRGQGHSPLHFGNGTRLTVT.

CDR3 in amino acids: CASSIVLLTSGEKLFF. CDR3 bases: TGTGCCAGTAGTATAGTGCTCCTAACTAGCGGTGAAAAACTGTTTTTT. The chain links TRBV19 to TRBJ1-4; D uncertain. CDR1 and CDR2 from the germline V gene are LNHDA and SQIVND (reference sequence). The CDR3 totals 16 residues. Trimming pared 1 base from V and 7 bases from J, leaving 16 bases between. The variable domain in full, with the rest retrieved from reference TRBV19 and TRBJ1-4, is DGGITQSPKYLFRKEGQNVTLSCEQNLNHDAMYWYRQDPGQGLRLIYYSQIVNDFQKGDIAEGYSVSREKKESFPLTVTSAQKNPTAFYLCASSIVLLTSGEKLFFGSGTQLSVL.

The chain is built from TRBV7-9 and TRBJ2-6; possibly TRBD2 for D (5 bases). Germline values: CDR1 SEHNR, CDR2 FQNEAQ (reference sequence). The CDR3 is 17 amino acids. Trimming left V 6 bases short and J 1 base short, with 16 bases between. The DNA for the CDR3 is TGTGCCAGCAGAGGCATCGGGGAACTTTCTGGGGCCAACGTCCTGACTTTC. Translating gives CASRGIGELSGANVLTF.

The V call is TRBV30, the J call TRBJ1-2, with TRBD1 matching over 10 bases. The length of the CDR3 is 14 residues. With 1 base clipped from V and 7 bases from J, the junction kept 6 bases outside the gene matches. The germline V gene encodes CDR1 GTSNPN and CDR2 SVGIG (reference sequence). CDR3 coding DNA: TGTGCCTGGAGTGCCTCGGGACAGGGGTTTGGCTACACCTTC. It codes for CAWSASGQGFGYTF.

The genes are TRBV6-1 and TRBJ2-3; 7 positions agree with TRBD2. J lost 6 bases, V lost 3 bases, and 9 bases had no gene match. Germline lookup yields CDR1 MNHNS and CDR2 SASEGT. The CDR3 consists of 15 residues. CDR3 DNA: TGTGCCAGCAGTGATAGTGGCGGGAGTGTCGATACGCAGTATTTT. Translated, it gives CASSDSGGSVDTQYF.

This chain uses TRBV7-8 with TRBJ1-2; TRBD1 aligns across 9 bases. The CDR3 covers 16 residues. Germline V gene data show CDR1 as SGHVS and CDR2 as FQNEAQ. V was pared by 1 base and J by 8 bases, with 11 bases of the junction left unmatched. CDR3 amino acids: CASSLGTGDTGRGYTF. In nucleotides, the CDR3 is TGTGCCAGCAGCTTAGGGACAGGGGACACAGGTCGAGGCTACACCTTC.

The chain recombines TRBV28 with TRBJ2-5, with 11 positions matching TRBD2. V lost 8 bases to trimming and J lost 2 bases; unmatched junction nucleotides: 10. The germline V gene has CDR1 MDHEN and CDR2 SYDVKM. This CDR3 has 16 amino acids. CDR3 nucleotide sequence: TGTGCCAGCGGGGCACTAGCGGGGGAAACACAAGAGACCCAGTACTTC. Protein: CASGALAGETQETQYF.

V and J are TRBV6-5 and TRBJ2-5; 10 nucleotides match TRBD1. Germline CDR1 reads MNHEY; CDR2 reads SVGAGI. V lost 2 bases to trimming and J lost 5 bases; unmatched junction nucleotides: 2. The CDR3 has 14 residues. The CDR3 here is CASSYRDRGETQYF. CDR3 DNA: TGTGCCAGCAGTTACCGGGACAGGGGTGAGACCCAGTACTTC.

V is TRBV28 and J is TRBJ2-7; 7 bases are shared with TRBD1. The CDR3 extends over 14 amino acids. Germline V gene data show CDR1 as MDHEN and CDR2 as SYDVKM. V lost 7 bases to trimming and J lost 5 bases; unmatched junction nucleotides: 11. Written as DNA, the CDR3 is TGTGCCAGCAAGGGGTACAGGGGAAGACACGAGCAGTACTTC. Residues: CASKGYRGRHEQYF.